The 6 T cell receptor beta chains given below trace back to one sample, sequenced in a study of T cells in Graves' hyperthyroidism and ophthalmopathy. Researchers amplified the TCR beta CDR3 regions from RNA transcripts. HTBI primers were employed in a first-round RT-PCR of the TCR CDR3. TCRdb analysed the multiplex PCR reads with MiXCR anew, one entry per CDR3 protein. Here the sample spans hundreds of thousands of distinct CDR3 sequences, around 16% being singletons. Sequencing was carried out using blood. The source is a woman between 18 and 29 years old with Graves' hyperthyroidism that later progressed to Graves' ophthalmopathy.

In regard to this clonotype: A much larger clone lies a single base off, so this may be a read error. This chain uses TRBV20-1 with TRBJ1-6, with D tentatively TRBD1 (5 bases). Germline-derived CDR1 and CDR2 are DFQATT and SNEGSKA (reference sequence). This CDR3 region has 15 residues. The CDR3, as DNA: TGCAGTGCGCCCCGGCCCCCAGGGACGAATTCACCCCTCTACTTT. Residues: CSAPRPPGTNSPLYF.

This clonotype turned up a few times. The rearrangement joins TRBV6-2 or TRBV6-3 to TRBJ2-7; D might be TRBD2 (5 bases). V was shortened by 9 bases and J by 0 bases, with 18 bases between the two germline ends. CDR1 MNHEY and CDR2 SVGEGT come from the germline V gene. This CDR3 region has 15 residues. The CDR3 region has the DNA TGTGCCAGACGGCTGGGAGCGCCTAGCTCCTACGAGCAGTACTTC. It is translated as CARRLGAPSSYEQYF.

The chain carries TRBV7-2 and TRBJ2-1; tentative D call: TRBD1 (6 bases). The CDR3 consists of 15 residues. Trimming shortened V by 7 bases and J by 2 bases, and 15 bases separated the two germline ends. Germline V CDR1 and CDR2: SGHTA, FQGNSA. The CDR3: CASTREGEAYNEQFF. The CDR3, as DNA: TGTGCCAGCACCAGAGAGGGGGAAGCCTACAATGAGCAGTTCTTC.

This clonotype has a count of ten or more. The rearrangement uses TRBV12-3 or TRBV12-4 and TRBJ1-2; D is unresolved. Between the trimmed V and J ends, which lost 1 base and 8 bases, there was a span of 14 bases. There are 14 residues in the CDR3. CDR3 amino acids: CASSLGHPSEGYTF. In nucleotides, the CDR3 is TGTGCCAGCAGTTTAGGCCACCCCAGCGAGGGCTACACCTTC.

The sample holds a few counts of this clonotype. This chain joins TRBV9 and TRBJ2-3, with TRBD2 matching 7 bases. Looked up from germline, CDR1 is SGDLS and CDR2 is YYNGEE. This CDR3 has 16 amino acids. J gave up 0 bases and V 4 bases, and 8 bases lay outside the gene matches. CDR3 sequence reads: CASSTRAGTSTDTQYF. DNA for the CDR3: TGTGCCAGCAGCACCCGAGCGGGAACTAGCACAGATACGCAGTATTTT.

The rearrangement uses TRBV19 and TRBJ1-2; D not resolved. V lost 7 bases, J lost 10 bases, and 22 bases lay in between. Germline V lookup: CDR1 LNHDA, CDR2 SQIVND (reference sequence). The CDR3 extends over 14 amino acids. In DNA, the CDR3 is TGTGCCAGTAAACTCCGAACCGGGAACCATGACTACACCTTC. Amino acid sequence: CASKLRTGNHDYTF.